This TCR beta chain is drawn from a study of T cell changes during pregnancy in multiple sclerosis. This clone occurred a few times. The CDR3 consists of 16 residues. V lost 1 base to trimming and J lost 0 bases; unmatched junction nucleotides: 6. The germline CDR1 and CDR2 sequences are GTSNPN and SVGIG (reference sequence). The repertoire was sequenced with immunoSEQ multiplex PCR; TCRdb's copy has only in-frame clones and lacks some. The repertoire includes around 78,000 clones, 93% of them detected once, and about 2.5% sits in the top ten. Sequenced material: peripheral blood, taken in the second trimester of pregnancy. The V gene is TRBV30, the J gene TRBJ2-4, with TRBD1 matching 7 bases. The clonotype originates from a female donor with multiple sclerosis, enrolled in a pregnancy study. CDR3 in DNA: TGTGCCTGGAGTGAAAAGGGGGCGGCAGCCAAAAACATTCAGTACTTC. Protein sequence: CAWSEKGAAAKNIQYF. Complete variable domain (other parts from reference TRBV30 and TRBJ2-4): SQTIHQWPATLVQPVGSPLSLECTVEGTSNPNLYWYRQAAGRGLQLLFYSVGIGQISSEVPQNLSASRPQDRQFILSSKKLLLSDSGFYLCAWSEKGAAAKNIQYFGAGTRLSVL.